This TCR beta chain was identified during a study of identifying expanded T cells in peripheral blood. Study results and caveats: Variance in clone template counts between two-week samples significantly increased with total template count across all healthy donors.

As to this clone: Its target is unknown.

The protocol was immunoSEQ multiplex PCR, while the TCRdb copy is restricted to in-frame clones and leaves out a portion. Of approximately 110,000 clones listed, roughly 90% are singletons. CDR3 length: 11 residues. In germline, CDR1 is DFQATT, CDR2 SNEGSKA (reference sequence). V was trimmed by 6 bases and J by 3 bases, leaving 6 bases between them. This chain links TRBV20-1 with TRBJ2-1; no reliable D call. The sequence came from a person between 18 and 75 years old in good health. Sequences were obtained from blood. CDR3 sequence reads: CSAFYYNEQFF. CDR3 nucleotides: TGCAGTGCCTTTTACTACAATGAGCAGTTCTTC.